Listed below are T cell receptor beta chains from one sample, sequenced in a study of blood T cells in healthy people across ages. Each CDR3 protein gets one entry after TCRdb re-called the 5' RACE reads with MiXCR. The data hold about 2 million distinct CDR3 sequences, with around half observed a single time. Sequenced: blood. The receptors here all came from a woman aged 40 to 50 in good health. Each CDR3 is given with its conserved first and last residue. D genes are given only for firm matches. Clone size is given for some rows only: seen once, a few or many times, or a class if the clone is expanded.

v_gene	d_gene	j_gene	abundance	CDR3aa	CDR3nt
TRBV29-1	TRBD1	TRBJ2-5	few	CSANRGLETQYF	TGCAGCGCAAACAGGGGTCTTGAGACCCAGTACTTC
TRBV10-3	.	TRBJ2-3	few	CAISESQRKADTQYF	TGTGCCATCAGTGAGTCCCAGCGGAAAGCAGATACGCAGTATTTT
TRBV28	.	TRBJ2-4	.	CASSGDSLPGIQYF	TGTGCCAGCAGTGGGGACTCACTCCCGGGCATTCAGTACTTC
TRBV11-1	.	TRBJ2-1	.	CASSPPGRGDHEQFF	TGTGCCAGCAGCCCTCCGGGACGAGGGGACCATGAGCAGTTCTTC
TRBV12-5	.	TRBJ2-5	.	CASSSLGAPRETQYF	TGTGCTAGTTCCAGCCTCGGGGCGCCTCGAGAGACCCAGTACTTC
TRBV9	TRBD2	TRBJ2-5	.	CASSAPRGSQETQYF	TGTGCCAGCAGCGCCCCGCGGGGGAGCCAAGAGACCCAGTACTTC
TRBV29-1	.	TRBJ2-1	.	CSVASMGGGEQFF	TGCAGCGTTGCTAGCATGGGAGGGGGAGAGCAGTTCTTC
TRBV28	TRBD1	TRBJ1-2	.	CASGSGTANYGYTF	TGTGCCAGCGGCTCCGGGACAGCGAACTATGGCTACACCTTC
TRBV20-1	TRBD1	TRBJ2-7	.	CSARDGQGVFYEQYF	TGCAGTGCTAGAGATGGACAGGGAGTCTTCTACGAGCAGTACTTC
TRBV6-2/TRBV6-3	.	TRBJ2-6	.	CASSQPRGAGANVLTF	TGTGCCAGCAGTCAACCCAGGGGGGCTGGGGCCAACGTCCTGACTTTC
TRBV7-2	.	TRBJ1-6	.	CASSLEGGMGSPLHF	TGTGCCAGCAGCTTAGAAGGGGGAATGGGTTCACCCCTCCACTTT
TRBV5-6	.	TRBJ2-6	.	CASSFGHSNSGANVLTF	TGTGCCAGCAGCTTCGGCCACTCTAACTCTGGGGCCAACGTCCTGACTTTC
TRBV27	TRBD1	TRBJ1-6	.	CASSLSSRGVNSPLHF	TGTGCCAGCAGTTTATCGTCCAGGGGGGTTAATTCACCCCTCCACTTT
TRBV6-2/TRBV6-3	.	TRBJ1-2	once	CASSDGDDGYTF	TGTGCCAGCAGTGACGGGGATGATGGCTACACCTTC
TRBV7-2	TRBD2	TRBJ2-7	.	CASSKLAGGRTYEQYF	TGTGCCAGCAGCAAACTAGCGGGGGGGCGGACCTACGAGCAGTACTTC
TRBV7-8	TRBD1	TRBJ2-7	.	CASSLGHSQGEGYEQYF	TGTGCCAGCAGCTTAGGGCACTCACAGGGGGAAGGTTACGAGCAGTACTTC
TRBV7-2	.	TRBJ1-4	few	CASSPRTANNEKLFF	TGTGCCAGCAGCCCCCGGACAGCGAACAATGAAAAACTGTTTTTT
TRBV6-1	.	TRBJ2-1	.	CASSGAVTPDNEQFF	TGTGCCAGCAGTGGAGCGGTCACCCCCGACAATGAGCAGTTCTTC
TRBV29-1	.	TRBJ2-1	few	CSVVRRDEQFF	TGCAGCGTTGTAAGGCGGGATGAGCAGTTCTTC
TRBV7-9	.	TRBJ1-5	few	CASSFGDLVLNQPQHF	TGTGCCAGCAGCTTTGGGGATTTGGTACTGAATCAGCCCCAGCATTTT
TRBV6-2/TRBV6-3	.	TRBJ1-4	.	CASSINSGTRDELFF	TGTGCCAGCAGTATAAACTCCGGGACTCGAGATGAACTGTTTTTT
TRBV12-3/TRBV12-4	TRBD1	TRBJ1-5	.	CASSLPLTGKGNQPQHF	TGTGCCAGCAGTTTACCCCTGACAGGGAAGGGCAATCAGCCCCAGCATTTT
TRBV5-1	.	TRBJ2-5	few	CASSFILGQETQYF	TGCGCCAGCAGCTTTATCTTGGGCCAAGAGACCCAGTACTTC
TRBV19	.	TRBJ1-2	.	CASSIGGSNYGYTF	TGTGCCAGTAGTATAGGGGGATCCAACTATGGCTACACCTTC
TRBV28	.	TRBJ1-2	few	CASSTTDNYGYTF	TGTGCCAGCAGTACAACAGATAACTATGGCTACACCTTC
TRBV5-1	.	TRBJ2-7	.	CASSSSSLQESQYF	TGCGCCAGCAGCTCCTCGTCCTTACAAGAGTCCCAGTACTTC
TRBV6-5	TRBD1	TRBJ2-3	.	CASSTRTGGEDTQYF	TGTGCCAGCAGCACTAGGACAGGGGGCGAAGATACGCAGTATTTT
TRBV7-9	TRBD1	TRBJ1-2	.	CASSEGTGGRPLYGYTF	TGTGCCAGCAGCGAGGGGACAGGGGGACGCCCGCTCTATGGCTACACCTTC
TRBV7-9	.	TRBJ2-1	few	CASSFFGTGMGNEQFF	TGTGCCAGCAGCTTCTTCGGGACCGGGATGGGCAATGAGCAGTTCTTC
TRBV5-1	.	TRBJ2-5	.	CASSKDAGEETQYF	TGCGCCAGCAGCAAGGACGCCGGAGAAGAGACCCAGTACTTC
TRBV6-5	.	TRBJ1-4	.	CASTGGTNEKLFF	TGTGCCAGCACGGGAGGTACTAATGAAAAACTGTTTTTT
TRBV6-2/TRBV6-3	.	TRBJ2-4	few	CASRSTGKAKNIQYF	TGTGCCAGCAGGTCCACAGGGAAGGCCAAAAACATTCAGTACTTC
TRBV27	.	TRBJ1-1	few	CASSSSPGNTEAFF	TGTGCCAGCAGTTCATCCCCGGGGAACACTGAAGCTTTCTTT
TRBV2	.	TRBJ2-1	.	CASSEEVWGNYNEQFF	TGTGCCAGCAGTGAAGAGGTCTGGGGGAATTACAATGAGCAGTTCTTC
TRBV5-8	.	TRBJ2-7	.	CASSLVGGRDYEQYF	TGTGCCAGCAGCTTGGTCGGGGGGCGCGACTACGAGCAGTACTTC
TRBV6-2/TRBV6-3	.	TRBJ2-1	few	CASSYLGSGSYNEQFF	TGTGCCAGCAGTTACTTAGGGTCGGGTTCCTACAATGAGCAGTTCTTC
TRBV29-1	TRBD2	TRBJ2-1	.	CSVGLALHNEQFF	TGCAGCGTAGGACTAGCGCTCCACAATGAGCAGTTCTTC
TRBV4-2	.	TRBJ2-1	few	CASSQGERNEQFF	TGCGCCAGCAGCCAAGGGGAACGCAATGAGCAGTTCTTC
TRBV29-1	TRBD1	TRBJ2-2	.	CSARGLGQGALGELFF	TGCAGCGCCCGGGGGTTGGGACAGGGGGCACTCGGGGAGCTGTTTTTT